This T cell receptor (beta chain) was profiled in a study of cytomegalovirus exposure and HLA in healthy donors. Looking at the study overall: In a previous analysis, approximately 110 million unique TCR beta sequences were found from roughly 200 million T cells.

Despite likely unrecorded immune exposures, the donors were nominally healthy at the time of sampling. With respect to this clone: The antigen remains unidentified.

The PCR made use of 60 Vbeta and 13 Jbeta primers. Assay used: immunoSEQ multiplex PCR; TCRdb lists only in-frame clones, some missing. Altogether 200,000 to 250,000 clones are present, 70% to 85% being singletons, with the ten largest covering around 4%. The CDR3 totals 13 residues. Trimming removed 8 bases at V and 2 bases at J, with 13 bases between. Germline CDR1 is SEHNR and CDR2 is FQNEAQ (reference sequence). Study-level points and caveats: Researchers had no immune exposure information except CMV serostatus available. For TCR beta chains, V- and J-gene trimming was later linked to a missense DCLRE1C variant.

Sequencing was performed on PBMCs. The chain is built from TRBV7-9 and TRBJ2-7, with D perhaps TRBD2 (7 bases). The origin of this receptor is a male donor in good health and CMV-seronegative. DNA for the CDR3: TGTGCCAGCGGGGGGGGGCCTACCTACGAGCAGTACTTC. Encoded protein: CASGGGPTYEQYF. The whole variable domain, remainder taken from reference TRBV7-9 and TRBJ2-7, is DTGVSQNPRHKITKRGQNVTFRCDPISEHNRLYWYRQTLGQGPEFLTYFQNEAQLEKSRLLSDRFSAERPKGSFSTLEIQRTEQGDSAMYLCASGGGPTYEQYFGPGTRLTVT.